This T cell receptor beta chain was sequenced for a study of OX40 agonist ivuxolimab in advanced cancers. In germline, CDR1 is KGHSH, CDR2 LQKENI. Trimming cost V 3 bases and J 5 bases; bases outside gene matches: 13. CDR3 size: 16 residues. About this clone: The antigen is not known.

The data were produced by immunoSEQ multiplex PCR, yet TCRdb's version contains in-frame clones alone and is incomplete. The data show 85,000 to 100,000 clones, approximately 94% seen once. If patients had autoimmune disease history or systemic immunosuppression, they were excluded. The timepoints at which blood was sampled were baseline, cycle 4 day 1, and cycle 7 day 1. General study findings and limits: The authors did not determine the antigen specificity of the expanded peripheral T cells. The study found that CD8+ T cells averaged more expanded clones than CD4+.

The specimen comprised CD4+ or CD8+ T cells sorted from blood, sampled in a trial of the OX40 agonist ivuxolimab. This chain uses TRBV18 with TRBJ2-7, with 7 bases aligning to TRBD2. The source of this sequence is an adult with an advanced solid tumor such as melanoma, head and neck, liver or kidney cancer. The CDR3 bases are TGTGCCAGCTCACCCCGTAACGGCGGGAGAACAGACGAGCAGTACTTC. It yields the protein CASSPRNGGRTDEQYF. The variable domain in full, with the rest retrieved from reference TRBV18 and TRBJ2-7, is NAGVMQNPRHLVRRRGQEARLRCSPMKGHSHVYWYRQLPEEGLKFMVYLQKENIIDESGMPKERFSAEFPKEGPSILRIQQVVRGDSAAYFCASSPRNGGRTDEQYFGPGTRLTVT.